Detailed here is one TCR beta chain. Antigen unknown. Primers: 60 Vbeta forward and 13 Jbeta reverse. This table comes from immunoSEQ multiplex PCR, and its TCRdb copy is limited to in-frame clones, with some not included. The data show approximately 120,000 clones, and the top ten clones hold under 3.5%. This specimen comes from a study of cytomegalovirus exposure and HLA in healthy donors. Overall study findings and caveats: It was reported in a later analysis that an Asian-associated ancestry cluster showed fewer N-insertions than the approximately 670-donor mean. A previous analysis found most TCR beta V segments productive roughly 87% or roughly 30% of the time. Whilst most TCR sequences proved rare, a subset of public TCRs occurred across many donors. The likely origin of a cluster of highly shared sequence variants was a sequencing artifact.

This CDR3 contains 15 residues. V was cut by 0 bases and J by 3 bases, with 11 bases left in between. CDR1 is SGHDT and CDR2 is YYEEEE in the germline V gene. Material for sequencing was PBMCs. The receptor was derived from a man aged 25 to 45 in good health and CMV-seronegative. This chain uses TRBV5-6 with TRBJ2-3, with D possibly matching TRBD2 (5 bases). CDR3 DNA: TGTGCCAGCAGCTTGGGTTCAGCGGAGACAGATACGCAGTATTTT. Translated: CASSLGSAETDTQYF.